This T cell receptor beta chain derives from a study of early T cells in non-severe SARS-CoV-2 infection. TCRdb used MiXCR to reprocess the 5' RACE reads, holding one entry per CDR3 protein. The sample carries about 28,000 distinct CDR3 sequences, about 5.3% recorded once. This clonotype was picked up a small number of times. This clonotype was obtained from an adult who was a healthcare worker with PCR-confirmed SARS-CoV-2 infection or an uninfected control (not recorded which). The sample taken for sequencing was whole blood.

The CDR3 region is CASSYLPRAGGDEQYF. In DNA form, the CDR3 reads TGTGCCAGCAGTTACCTGCCCCGGGCAGGGGGAGACGAGCAGTACTTC. The rearrangement uses TRBV6-2 or TRBV6-3 and TRBJ2-7; 7 bases are shared with TRBD1. Germline V lookup: CDR1 MNHEY, CDR2 SVGEGT. The CDR3 has 16 residues. V lost 2 bases, J lost 5 bases, and 12 bases stayed unmatched.